A single sample gave rise to the 20 T cell receptor beta chains below, sequenced in a study of T-cell memory formation after mild COVID-19. MiXCR, applied by TCRdb to the 5' RACE reads, yields one record per CDR3 protein. The sample has 400,000 to 550,000 distinct CDR3 sequences, 25% seen once. The specimen sequenced was PBMCs or a T cell subset sorted from them (not recorded which). The receptor set was obtained from an adult woman who had mild COVID-19 (a few samples of this study predate the infection). Cell type and time point are not known.

This clonotype was seen more than once but under ten times. CDR3 in DNA: TGTGCCAGCGATCGGACAGGGTTGTCCAACACTGAAGCTTTCTTT. Protein: CASDRTGLSNTEAFF. The chain uses TRBV12-3 or TRBV12-4 and TRBJ1-1; 8 positions match TRBD1. CDR3 length: 15 residues. V lost 8 bases, J lost 2 bases, and 10 bases stayed unmatched.

This chain connects TRBV25-1 to TRBJ2-5; D is unclear. Trimming left V 7 bases short and J 4 bases short, with 10 bases between. CDR1 and CDR2 (germline): MGHDK, SYGVNS. This CDR3 is built from 12 residues. CDR3 sequence (DNA): TGTGCCAGCACTACTCTGGGAGAGACCCAGTACTTC. It specifies CASTTLGETQYF.

This clonotype has just a few counts. The gene calls are TRBV19 and TRBJ2-2; 7 bases are shared with TRBD2. Germline V gives CDR1 LNHDA, CDR2 SQIVND (reference sequence). Germline trimming cut 4 bases from V and 0 bases from J; bases unmatched to any gene: 11. This CDR3 spans 18 amino acids. The chain's CDR3 is CASSRRGPTSSNTGELFF. The CDR3 bases are TGTGCCAGTAGTAGGAGAGGTCCGACTAGCTCGAACACCGGGGAGCTGTTTTTT.

This clonotype was counted between two and nine times. The chain links TRBV5-1 to TRBJ2-1; D may be TRBD1 (5 bases). Germline V lookup: CDR1 SGHRS, CDR2 YFSETQ. V shed 5 bases and J shed 1 base, with 10 bases lying between them. CDR3 length equals 14 residues. As DNA, the CDR3 is TGCGCCAGCAGTAGGGGTGCGTCCTACAATGAGCAGTTCTTC. Protein sequence: CASSRGASYNEQFF.

This chain uses TRBV20-1 with TRBJ2-7; D is uncertain. Germline values: CDR1 DFQATT, CDR2 SNEGSKA (reference sequence). The length of the CDR3 is 15 residues. Trimming shortened V by 0 bases and J by 3 bases, and 15 bases separated the two germline ends. The CDR3 region is CSARELLGPFYEQYF. The CDR3 coding sequence is TGCAGTGCTAGAGAGCTGCTAGGGCCGTTCTACGAGCAGTACTTC.

The J gene is TRBJ2-2, the V gene TRBV7-3; the D gene is possibly TRBD1 (6 bases). Trimming shortened V by 3 bases and J by 6 bases, and 11 bases separated the two germline ends. This CDR3 has 14 amino acids. The germline gives CDR1 SGHTA, CDR2 FQGTGA. The CDR3 nucleotides read TGTGCCAGCAGCTTGTCAGGGGAATCCGGGGAGCTGTTTTTT. As protein: CASSLSGESGELFF.

This clonotype was seen a handful of times. The genes are TRBV12-3 or TRBV12-4 and TRBJ2-3; D remains ambiguous. V lost 9 bases, J lost 4 bases, and 17 bases lay in between. CDR3 size: 14 residues. CDR3 residues: CASCSSLRSDTQYF. The CDR3 DNA reads as TGTGCCAGTTGTAGTTCACTTCGGTCAGATACGCAGTATTTT.

V gene TRBV5-1 combines with J gene TRBJ1-1, with D possibly TRBD1 on 6 matching bases. Germline V gene sequence: CDR1 SGHRS, CDR2 YFSETQ. This CDR3 spans 15 amino acids. V shed 3 bases and J shed 1 base, with 13 bases lying between them. Here the CDR3 DNA reads TGCGCCAGCAGCTACGACAGGCGACAGAACACTGAAGCTTTCTTT. It specifies CASSYDRRQNTEAFF.

This clonotype came up a few times. The J gene is TRBJ1-1, the V gene TRBV20-1, with D possibly matching TRBD1 (5 bases). The length of the CDR3 is 13 residues. Trimming removed 6 bases from V and 4 bases from J, with 15 bases in between. Germline CDR1 is DFQATT and CDR2 is SNEGSKA (reference sequence). The CDR3 DNA follows: TGCAGTGCCAGTGGGGCAGGGATCACTGAAGCTTTCTTT. Translating it yields CSASGAGITEAFF.

This sequence joins TRBV5-6 and TRBJ2-1; D gene ambiguous. V lost 2 bases, J lost 7 bases, and 7 bases lay in between. This CDR3 has 12 residues. Germline V gives CDR1 SGHDT, CDR2 YYEEEE. For the CDR3, the DNA is TGTGCCAGCAGCTTCGTTAGGAATGAGCAGTTCTTC. It translates to CASSFVRNEQFF.

This clonotype was observed a few times. The chain combines TRBV5-1 with TRBJ1-3; 7 bases are shared with TRBD1. J gave up 2 bases and V 6 bases, and 5 bases lay outside the gene matches. Germline V gene data show CDR1 as SGHRS and CDR2 as YFSETQ. The CDR3 consists of 14 residues. The CDR3 region has the DNA TGCGCCAGCAATGCCGGGACAGCTGGAAACACCATATATTTT. Protein product: CASNAGTAGNTIYF.

V is TRBV2 and J is TRBJ2-1, with D possibly being TRBD2 (5 bases). V shed 6 bases and J shed 0 bases, with 15 bases lying between them. Germline CDR1 SNHLY, CDR2 FYNNEI. The CDR3 consists of 16 residues. CDR3 region: CASSGNSLSSYNEQFF. The CDR3 nucleotides are TGTGCCAGCAGCGGGAATAGCCTTAGCTCCTACAATGAGCAGTTCTTC.

The V gene is TRBV6-6, the J gene TRBJ1-2; a possible D gene is TRBD1 (6 bases). Trimming removed 7 bases at V and 7 bases at J, with 16 bases between. The CDR3 is 13 residues long. Germline values: CDR1 MNHNY, CDR2 SVGAGI (reference sequence). The CDR3 nucleotides read TGTGCCAGCAACTACGACAGGAGGGGTGGCTACACCTTC. Amino acid sequence: CASNYDRRGGYTF.

The chain recombines TRBV20-1 with TRBJ2-7, with TRBD2 matching 10 bases. The trim removed 4 bases at V and 6 bases at J, leaving 9 bases unmatched. Germline-derived CDR1 and CDR2 are DFQATT and SNEGSKA (reference sequence). CDR3 length: 14 amino acids. The CDR3 spells CSAMRLAGVGEQYF. The CDR3, as DNA: TGCAGTGCTATGAGGCTAGCGGGAGTTGGCGAGCAGTACTTC.

This clonotype was picked up a small number of times. The rearrangement links TRBV11-2 to TRBJ2-7, with TRBD2 matching over 9 bases. The CDR3 consists of 14 residues. The V gene end was trimmed by 7 bases and the J gene end by 3 bases; junction bases not matched to a gene: 7. Germline values: CDR1 SGHAT, CDR2 FQNNGV. CDR3 protein: CASTGSGGIYEQYF. CDR3 DNA sequence: TGTGCCAGCACGGGAAGCGGGGGGATCTACGAGCAGTACTTC. The full variable domain, in which reference TRBV11-2 and TRBJ2-7 provide the parts outside the CDR3, is EAGVAQSPRYKIIEKRQSVAFWCNPISGHATLYWYQQILGQGPKLLIQFQNNGVVDDSQLPKDRFSAERLKGVDSTLKIQPAKLEDSAVYLCASTGSGGIYEQYFGPGTRLTVT.

This clonotype has more than one count but fewer than ten. The rearrangement uses TRBV12-3 or TRBV12-4 and TRBJ2-1; 7 positions match TRBD2. There are 15 residues in the CDR3. V lost 6 bases to trimming and J lost 0 bases; unmatched junction nucleotides: 5. Here the CDR3 DNA reads TGTGCCAGCAGACAGCGGGGTAGCTCCTACAATGAGCAGTTCTTC. It is translated as CASRQRGSSYNEQFF.

V and J are TRBV7-6 and TRBJ1-1; possibly TRBD1 for D (5 bases). The CDR3 consists of 14 residues. V was trimmed by 1 base and J by 5 bases, leaving 11 bases between them. Germline V gene lookup returns CDR1 SGHVS and CDR2 FNYEAQ. CDR3 amino acids: CASSLVGGVTEAFF. CDR3 DNA sequence: TGTGCCAGCAGCTTAGTGGGAGGGGTTACTGAAGCTTTCTTT.

This clonotype has more than one count but fewer than ten. The chain links TRBV20-1 to TRBJ2-1, with D unclear. The germline CDR1 and CDR2 sequences are DFQATT and SNEGSKA (reference sequence). The CDR3 length is 11 residues. Trimming removed 3 bases at V and 6 bases at J, with 6 bases between. CDR3: CSASWGNEQFF. The DNA for the CDR3 is TGCAGTGCTAGCTGGGGCAATGAGCAGTTCTTC.

This clonotype showed up just a few times. The rearrangement joins TRBV12-3 or TRBV12-4 to TRBJ2-7, with D unresolved. CDR3 length equals 16 residues. V was pared by 2 bases and J by 4 bases, with 18 bases between. The CDR3 loop reads CASSLLGRGQRYEQYF. The CDR3, as DNA: TGTGCCAGCAGTTTACTAGGTAGAGGTCAAAGGTACGAGCAGTACTTC.

This clonotype has more than one count but fewer than ten. The chain is built from TRBV6-1 and TRBJ2-7; D gene unclear. The CDR3 extends over 13 amino acids. Trimming stripped 0 bases from V and 0 bases from J, with 3 bases between. Germline assignment: CDR1 MNHNS and CDR2 SASEGT. The DNA for the CDR3 is TGTGCCAGCAGTGAAGCTGACTCCTACGAGCAGTACTTC. Encoded protein: CASSEADSYEQYF.